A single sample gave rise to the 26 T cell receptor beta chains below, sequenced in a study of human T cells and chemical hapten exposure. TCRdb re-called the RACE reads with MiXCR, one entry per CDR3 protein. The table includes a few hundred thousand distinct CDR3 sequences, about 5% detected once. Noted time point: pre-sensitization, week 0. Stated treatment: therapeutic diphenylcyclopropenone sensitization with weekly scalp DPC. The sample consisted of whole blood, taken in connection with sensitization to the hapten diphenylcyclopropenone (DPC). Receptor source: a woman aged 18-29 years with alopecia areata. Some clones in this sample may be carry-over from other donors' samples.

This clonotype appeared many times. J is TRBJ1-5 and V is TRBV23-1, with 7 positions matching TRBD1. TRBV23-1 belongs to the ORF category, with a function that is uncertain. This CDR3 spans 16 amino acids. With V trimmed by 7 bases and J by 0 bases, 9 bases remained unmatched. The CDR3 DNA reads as TGCGCCAGCAAGCCGCGACAGGGCGATAGCAATCAGCCCCAGCATTTT. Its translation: CASKPRQGDSNQPQHF.

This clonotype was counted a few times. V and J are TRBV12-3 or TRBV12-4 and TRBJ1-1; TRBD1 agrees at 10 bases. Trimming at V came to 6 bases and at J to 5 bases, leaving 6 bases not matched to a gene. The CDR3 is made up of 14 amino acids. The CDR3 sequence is CASRTRDRGTEAFF. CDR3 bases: TGTGCCAGCAGGACCCGGGACAGGGGTACTGAAGCTTTCTTT.

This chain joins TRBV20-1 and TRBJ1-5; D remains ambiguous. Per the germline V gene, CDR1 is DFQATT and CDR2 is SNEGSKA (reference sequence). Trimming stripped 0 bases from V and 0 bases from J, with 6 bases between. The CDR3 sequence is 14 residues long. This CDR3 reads CSARDIFSNQPQHF. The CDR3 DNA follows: TGCAGTGCTAGAGACATATTTAGCAATCAGCCCCAGCATTTT.

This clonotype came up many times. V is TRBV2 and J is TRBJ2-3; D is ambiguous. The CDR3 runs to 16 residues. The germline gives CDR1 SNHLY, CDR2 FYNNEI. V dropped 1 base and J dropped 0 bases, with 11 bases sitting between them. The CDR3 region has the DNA TGTGCCAGCAGTGAAGGACCCCTGTCTAGCACAGATACGCAGTATTTT. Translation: CASSEGPLSSTDTQYF.

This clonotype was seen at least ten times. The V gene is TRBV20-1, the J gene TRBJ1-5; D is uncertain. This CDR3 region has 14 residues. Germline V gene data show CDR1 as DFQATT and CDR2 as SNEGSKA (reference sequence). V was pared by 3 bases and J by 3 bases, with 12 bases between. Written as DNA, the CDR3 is TGCAGTGCTAGTTCCGGGAATTTCAATCAGCCCCAGCATTTT. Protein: CSASSGNFNQPQHF.

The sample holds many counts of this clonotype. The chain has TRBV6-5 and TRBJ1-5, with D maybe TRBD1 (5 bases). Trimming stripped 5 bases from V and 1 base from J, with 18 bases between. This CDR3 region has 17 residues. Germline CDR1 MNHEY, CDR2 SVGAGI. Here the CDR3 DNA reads TGTGCCAGCAGTGCCTTTATGGGGCAGGCGAGCAATCAGCCCCAGCATTTT. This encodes CASSAFMGQASNQPQHF.

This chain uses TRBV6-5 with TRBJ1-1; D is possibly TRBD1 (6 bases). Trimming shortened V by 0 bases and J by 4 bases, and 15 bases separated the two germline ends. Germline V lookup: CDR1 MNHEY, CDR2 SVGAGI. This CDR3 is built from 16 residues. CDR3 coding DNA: TGTGCCAGCAGTTACTCTCTTGACAGGACGGGCACTGAAGCTTTCTTT. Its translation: CASSYSLDRTGTEAFF.

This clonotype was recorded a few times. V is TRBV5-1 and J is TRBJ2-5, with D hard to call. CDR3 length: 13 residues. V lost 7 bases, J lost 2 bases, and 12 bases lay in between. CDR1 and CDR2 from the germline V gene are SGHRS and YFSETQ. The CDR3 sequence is CASRHWDQETQYF. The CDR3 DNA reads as TGCGCCAGCCGGCATTGGGATCAAGAGACCCAGTACTTC.

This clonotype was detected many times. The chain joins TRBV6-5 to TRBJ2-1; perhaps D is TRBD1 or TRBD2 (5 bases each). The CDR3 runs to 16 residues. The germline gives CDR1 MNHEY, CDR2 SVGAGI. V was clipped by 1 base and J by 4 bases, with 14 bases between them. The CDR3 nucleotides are TGTGCCAGCAGTTACTTCCCAGGGAGAGGATACAATGAGCAGTTCTTC. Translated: CASSYFPGRGYNEQFF.

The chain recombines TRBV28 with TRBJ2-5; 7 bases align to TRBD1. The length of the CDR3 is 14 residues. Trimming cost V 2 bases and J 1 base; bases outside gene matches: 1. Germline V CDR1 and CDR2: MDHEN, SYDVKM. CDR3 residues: CASSLDRVQETQYF. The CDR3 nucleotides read TGTGCCAGCAGTTTAGACAGGGTCCAAGAGACCCAGTACTTC.

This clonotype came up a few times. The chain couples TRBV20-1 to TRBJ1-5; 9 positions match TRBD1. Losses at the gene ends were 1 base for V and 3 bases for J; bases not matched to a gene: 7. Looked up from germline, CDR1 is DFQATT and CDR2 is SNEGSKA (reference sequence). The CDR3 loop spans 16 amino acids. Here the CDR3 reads CSARAATGGYNQPQHF. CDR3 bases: TGCAGTGCTAGAGCGGCGACAGGGGGTTACAATCAGCCCCAGCATTTT.

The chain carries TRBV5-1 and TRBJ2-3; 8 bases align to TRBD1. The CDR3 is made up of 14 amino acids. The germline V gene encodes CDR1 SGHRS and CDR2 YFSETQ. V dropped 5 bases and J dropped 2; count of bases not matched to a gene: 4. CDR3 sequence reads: CASSRQGHTDTQYF. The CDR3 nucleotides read TGCGCCAGCAGTCGACAGGGGCACACAGATACGCAGTATTTT.

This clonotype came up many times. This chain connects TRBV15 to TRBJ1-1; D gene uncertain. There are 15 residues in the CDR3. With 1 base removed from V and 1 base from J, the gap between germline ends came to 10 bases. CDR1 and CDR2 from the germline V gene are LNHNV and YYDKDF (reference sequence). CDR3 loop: CATSRGGETNTEAFF. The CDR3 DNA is TGTGCCACCAGCAGAGGCGGTGAAACGAACACTGAAGCTTTCTTT.

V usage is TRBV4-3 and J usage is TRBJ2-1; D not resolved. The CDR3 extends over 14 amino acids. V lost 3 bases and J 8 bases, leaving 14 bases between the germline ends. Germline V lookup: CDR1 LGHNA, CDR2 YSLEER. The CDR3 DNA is TGCGCCAGCAGCCACCGGGTTATGGGCGATGAGCAGTTCTTC. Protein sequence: CASSHRVMGDEQFF.

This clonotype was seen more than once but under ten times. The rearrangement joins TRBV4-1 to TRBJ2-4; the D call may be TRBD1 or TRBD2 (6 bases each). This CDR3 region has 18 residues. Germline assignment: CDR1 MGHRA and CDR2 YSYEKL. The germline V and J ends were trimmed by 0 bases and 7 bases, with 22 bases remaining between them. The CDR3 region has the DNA TGCGCCAGCAGCCAAGAAGTCTTAGGTGGGGGGCCAAGGAACATTCAGTACTTC. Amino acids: CASSQEVLGGGPRNIQYF.

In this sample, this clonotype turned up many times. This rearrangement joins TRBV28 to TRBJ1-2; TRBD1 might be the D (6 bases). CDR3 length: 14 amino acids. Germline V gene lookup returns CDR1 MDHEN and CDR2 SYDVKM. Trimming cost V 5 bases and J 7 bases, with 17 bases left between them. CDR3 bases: TGTGCCAGCAGTACCCCAGGCGGGGGGCTTGGCTACACCTTC. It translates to CASSTPGGGLGYTF.

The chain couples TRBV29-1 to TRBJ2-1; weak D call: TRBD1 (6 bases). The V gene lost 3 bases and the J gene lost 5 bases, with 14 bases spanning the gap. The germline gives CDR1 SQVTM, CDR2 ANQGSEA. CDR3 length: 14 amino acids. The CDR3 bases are TGCAGCGTTGACCCGGACAGTGCCGACAATGAGCAGTTCTTC. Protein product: CSVDPDSADNEQFF.

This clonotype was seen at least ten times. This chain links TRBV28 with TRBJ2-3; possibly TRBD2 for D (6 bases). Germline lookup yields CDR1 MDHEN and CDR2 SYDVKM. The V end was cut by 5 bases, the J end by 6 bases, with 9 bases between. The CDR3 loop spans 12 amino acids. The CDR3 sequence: CASSPRGDTQYF. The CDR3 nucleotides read TGTGCCAGCAGTCCCCGGGGGGATACGCAGTATTTT. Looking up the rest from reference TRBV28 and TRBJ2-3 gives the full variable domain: DVKVTQSSRYLVKRTGEKVFLECVQDMDHENMFWYRQDPGLGLRLIYFSYDVKMKEKGDIPEGYSVSREKKERFSLILESASTNQTSMYLCASSPRGDTQYFGPGTRLTVL.

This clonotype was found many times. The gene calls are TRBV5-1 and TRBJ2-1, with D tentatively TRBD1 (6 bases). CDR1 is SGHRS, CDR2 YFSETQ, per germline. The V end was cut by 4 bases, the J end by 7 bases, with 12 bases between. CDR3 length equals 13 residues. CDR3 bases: TGCGCCAGCAGCACCTATCAGGGGAATGAGCAGTTCTTC. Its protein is CASSTYQGNEQFF. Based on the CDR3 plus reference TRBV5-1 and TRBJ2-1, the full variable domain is KAGVTQTPRYLIKTRGQQVTLSCSPISGHRSVSWYQQTPGQGLQFLFEYFSETQRNKGNFPGRFSGRQFSNSRSEMNVSTLELGDSALYLCASSTYQGNEQFFGPGTRLTVL.

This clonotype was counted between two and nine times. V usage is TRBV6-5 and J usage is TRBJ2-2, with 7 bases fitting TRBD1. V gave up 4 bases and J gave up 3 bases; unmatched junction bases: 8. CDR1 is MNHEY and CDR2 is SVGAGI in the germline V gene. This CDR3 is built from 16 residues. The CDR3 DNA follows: TGTGCCAGCAGTTTCCGACAGGGTCCGGACACCGGGGAGCTGTTTTTT. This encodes CASSFRQGPDTGELFF.

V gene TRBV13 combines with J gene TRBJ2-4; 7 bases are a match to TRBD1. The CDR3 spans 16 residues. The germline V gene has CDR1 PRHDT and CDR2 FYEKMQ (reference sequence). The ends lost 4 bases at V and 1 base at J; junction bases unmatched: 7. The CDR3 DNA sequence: TGTGCCAGCAGCTCGGGCCCGGACAGGGCCAAAAACATTCAGTACTTC. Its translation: CASSSGPDRAKNIQYF.

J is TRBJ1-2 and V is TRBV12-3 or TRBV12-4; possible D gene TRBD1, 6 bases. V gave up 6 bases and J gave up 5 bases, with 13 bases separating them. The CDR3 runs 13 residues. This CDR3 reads CASRPTGNYGYTF. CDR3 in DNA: TGTGCCAGCAGACCAACAGGGAATTATGGCTACACCTTC.

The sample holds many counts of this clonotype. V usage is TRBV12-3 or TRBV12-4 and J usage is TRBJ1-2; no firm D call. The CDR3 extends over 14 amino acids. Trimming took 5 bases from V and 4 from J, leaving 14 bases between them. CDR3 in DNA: TGTGCCAGCAGTCTCCTGGGAGGGTCCTATGGCTACACCTTC. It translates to CASSLLGGSYGYTF.

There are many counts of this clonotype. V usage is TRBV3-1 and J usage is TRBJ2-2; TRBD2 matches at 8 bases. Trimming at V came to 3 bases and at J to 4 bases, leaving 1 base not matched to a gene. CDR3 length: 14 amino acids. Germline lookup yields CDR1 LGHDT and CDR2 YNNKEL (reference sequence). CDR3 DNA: TGTGCCAGCAGCCAGCTAGCGGGCACCGGGGAGCTGTTTTTT. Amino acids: CASSQLAGTGELFF. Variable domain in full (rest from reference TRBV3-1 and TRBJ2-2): DTAVSQTPKYLVTQMGNDKSIKCEQNLGHDTMYWYKQDSKKFLKIMFSYNNKELIINETVPNRFSPKSPDKAHLNLHINSLELGDSAVYFCASSQLAGTGELFFGEGSRLTVL.

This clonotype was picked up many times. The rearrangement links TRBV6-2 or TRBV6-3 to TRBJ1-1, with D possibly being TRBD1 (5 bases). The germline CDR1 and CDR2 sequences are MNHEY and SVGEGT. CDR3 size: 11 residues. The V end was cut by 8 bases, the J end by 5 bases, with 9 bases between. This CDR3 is CASGQGTEAFF. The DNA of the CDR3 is TGTGCCAGCGGTCAGGGTACTGAAGCTTTCTTT.

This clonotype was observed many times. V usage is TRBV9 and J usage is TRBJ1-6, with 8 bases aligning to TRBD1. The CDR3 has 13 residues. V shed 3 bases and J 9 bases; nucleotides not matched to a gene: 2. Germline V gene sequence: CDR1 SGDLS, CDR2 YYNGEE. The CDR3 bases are TGTGCCAGCAGCGCTGACAGGGGTTCACCCCTCCACTTT. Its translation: CASSADRGSPLHF.